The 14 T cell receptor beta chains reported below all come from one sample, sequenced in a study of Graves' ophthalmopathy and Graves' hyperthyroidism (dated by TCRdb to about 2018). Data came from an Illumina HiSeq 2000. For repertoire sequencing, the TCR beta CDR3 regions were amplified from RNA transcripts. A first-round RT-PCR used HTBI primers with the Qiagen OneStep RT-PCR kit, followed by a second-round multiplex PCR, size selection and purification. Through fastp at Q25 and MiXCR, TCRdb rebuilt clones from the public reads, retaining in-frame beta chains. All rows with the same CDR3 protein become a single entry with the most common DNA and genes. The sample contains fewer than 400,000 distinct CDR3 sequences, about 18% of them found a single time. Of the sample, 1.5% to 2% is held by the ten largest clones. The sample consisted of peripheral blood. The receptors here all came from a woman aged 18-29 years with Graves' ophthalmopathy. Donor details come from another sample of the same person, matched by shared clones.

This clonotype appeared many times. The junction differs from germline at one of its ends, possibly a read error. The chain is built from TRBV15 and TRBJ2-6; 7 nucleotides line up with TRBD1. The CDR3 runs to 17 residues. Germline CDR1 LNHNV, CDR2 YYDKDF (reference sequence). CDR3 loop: CATSNTDRAVGANVPTF. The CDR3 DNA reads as TGTGCCACCAGCAACACAGACAGGGCGGTTGGGGCCAACGTCCCGACTTTC.

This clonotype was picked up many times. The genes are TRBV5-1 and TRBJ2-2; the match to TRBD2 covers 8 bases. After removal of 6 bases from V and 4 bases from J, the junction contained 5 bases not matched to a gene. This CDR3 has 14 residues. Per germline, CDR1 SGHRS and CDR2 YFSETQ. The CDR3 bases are TGCGCCAGCAAGGTAGCGGGGCCCACCGGGGAGCTGTTTTTT. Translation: CASKVAGPTGELFF.

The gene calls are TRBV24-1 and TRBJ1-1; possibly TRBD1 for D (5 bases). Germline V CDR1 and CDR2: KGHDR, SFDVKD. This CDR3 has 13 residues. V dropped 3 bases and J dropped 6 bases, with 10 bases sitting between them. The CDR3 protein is CATSDPGVAEAFF. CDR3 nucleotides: TGTGCCACCAGTGATCCGGGGGTCGCTGAAGCTTTCTTT.

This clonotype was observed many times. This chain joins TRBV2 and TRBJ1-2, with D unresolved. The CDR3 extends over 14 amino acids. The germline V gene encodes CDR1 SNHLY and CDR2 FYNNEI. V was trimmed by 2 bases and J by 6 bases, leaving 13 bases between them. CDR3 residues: CASSEQSVQDGYTF. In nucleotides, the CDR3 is TGTGCCAGCAGTGAACAGTCCGTCCAGGATGGCTACACCTTC.

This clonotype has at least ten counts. In nucleotides, the CDR3 is TGTGCCAGCAGTCCCGACACTAATCAGCCCCAGCATTTT. This gives the protein CASSPDTNQPQHF. V usage is TRBV12-3 or TRBV12-4 and J usage is TRBJ1-5; D ambiguous. Deletions cut 5 bases from V and 4 bases from J, with 9 bases between. The CDR3 contains 13 residues.

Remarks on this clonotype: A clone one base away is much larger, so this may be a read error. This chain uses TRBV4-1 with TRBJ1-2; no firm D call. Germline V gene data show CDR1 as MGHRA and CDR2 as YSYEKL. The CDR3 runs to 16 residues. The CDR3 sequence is CASSQDAAAANYRYTF. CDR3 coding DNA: TGCGCCAGCAGCCAAGACGCGGCGGCCGCTAACTATCGCTACACCTTC.

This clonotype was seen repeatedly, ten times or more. The CDR3: CASSSSWVGGVNTEAFF. The CDR3 region has the DNA TGTGCCAGCAGCTCCTCGTGGGTAGGGGGAGTGAACACTGAAGCTTTCTTT. The chain carries TRBV11-2 and TRBJ1-1; D might be TRBD1 (6 bases). Germline loops: CDR1 SGHAT, CDR2 FQNNGV. The length of the CDR3 is 17 residues. V was shortened by 4 bases and J by 0 bases, with 18 bases between the two germline ends.

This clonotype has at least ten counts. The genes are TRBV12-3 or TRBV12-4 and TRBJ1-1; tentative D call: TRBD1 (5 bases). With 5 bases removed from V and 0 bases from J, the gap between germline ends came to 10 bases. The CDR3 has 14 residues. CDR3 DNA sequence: TGTGCCAGCAGTCGACAGAGTTTGAACACTGAAGCTTTCTTT. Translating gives CASSRQSLNTEAFF.

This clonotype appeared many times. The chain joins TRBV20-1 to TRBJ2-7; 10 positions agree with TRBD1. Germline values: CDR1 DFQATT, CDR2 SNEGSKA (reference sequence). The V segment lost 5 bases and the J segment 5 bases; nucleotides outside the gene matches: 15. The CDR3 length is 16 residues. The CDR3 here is CSAGRGTGALRNEQYF. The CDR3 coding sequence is TGCAGTGCTGGAAGGGGGACAGGGGCCCTCCGGAACGAGCAGTACTTC.

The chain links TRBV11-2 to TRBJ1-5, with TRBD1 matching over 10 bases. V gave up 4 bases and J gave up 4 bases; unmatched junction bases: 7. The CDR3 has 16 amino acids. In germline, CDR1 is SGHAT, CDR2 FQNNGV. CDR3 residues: CASSSHPGQGNQPQHF. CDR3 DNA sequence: TGTGCCAGCAGCTCTCATCCGGGACAGGGGAATCAGCCCCAGCATTTT.

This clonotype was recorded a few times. Here the CDR3 DNA reads TGTGCCAGCAGCCCCTCCGGGGAGTACTACGAGCAGTACTTC. Protein sequence: CASSPSGEYYEQYF. The rearrangement uses TRBV3-1 and TRBJ2-7; D perhaps matches TRBD2 (5 bases). Trimming removed 4 bases at V and 3 bases at J, with 13 bases between. The CDR3 covers 14 residues. Germline assignment: CDR1 LGHDT and CDR2 YNNKEL (reference sequence).

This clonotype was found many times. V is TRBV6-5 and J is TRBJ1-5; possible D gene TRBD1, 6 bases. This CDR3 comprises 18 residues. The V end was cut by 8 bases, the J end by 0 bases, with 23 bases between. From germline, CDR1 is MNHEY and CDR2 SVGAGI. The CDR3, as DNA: TGTGCCAGCGACCCTGGGTGGAGGGGGGATTATAGCAATCAGCCCCAGCATTTT. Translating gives CASDPGWRGDYSNQPQHF.

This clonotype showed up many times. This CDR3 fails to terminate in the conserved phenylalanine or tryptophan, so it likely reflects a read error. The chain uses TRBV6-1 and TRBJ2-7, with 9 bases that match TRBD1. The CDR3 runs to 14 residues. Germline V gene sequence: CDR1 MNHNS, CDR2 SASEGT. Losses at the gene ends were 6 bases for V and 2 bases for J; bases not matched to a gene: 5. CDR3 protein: CASRRDREAYEQYL. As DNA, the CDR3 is TGTGCCAGCAGGCGGGACAGGGAGGCCTACGAGCAGTACCTC.

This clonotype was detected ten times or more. The CDR3 protein is CASSQPWSEQYF. Here the CDR3 DNA reads TGTGCCAGCAGCCAACCATGGAGCGAGCAGTACTTC. This chain uses TRBV14 with TRBJ2-7; D gene ambiguous. The length of the CDR3 is 12 residues. Germline V lookup: CDR1 SGHDN, CDR2 FVKESK. Trimming pared 2 bases from V and 6 bases from J, leaving 8 bases between.